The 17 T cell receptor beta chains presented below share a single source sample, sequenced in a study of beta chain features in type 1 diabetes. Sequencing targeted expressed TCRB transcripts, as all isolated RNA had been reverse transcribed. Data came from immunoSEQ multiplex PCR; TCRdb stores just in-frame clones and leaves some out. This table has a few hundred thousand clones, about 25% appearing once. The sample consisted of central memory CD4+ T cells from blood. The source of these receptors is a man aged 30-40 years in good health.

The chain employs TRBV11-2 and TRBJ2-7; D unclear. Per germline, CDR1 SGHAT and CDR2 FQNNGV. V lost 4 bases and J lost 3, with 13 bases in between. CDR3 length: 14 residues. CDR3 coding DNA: TGTGCCAGCAGCTCGGACCTACGACACTACGAGCAGTACTTC. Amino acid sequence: CASSSDLRHYEQYF.

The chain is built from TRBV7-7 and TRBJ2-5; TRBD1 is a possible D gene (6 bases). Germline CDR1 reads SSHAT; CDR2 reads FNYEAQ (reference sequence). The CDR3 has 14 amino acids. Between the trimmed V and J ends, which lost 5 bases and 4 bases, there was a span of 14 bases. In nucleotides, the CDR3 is TGTGCCAGCAGCCCAAACAGGGTTGGAGAGACCCAGTACTTC. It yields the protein CASSPNRVGETQYF. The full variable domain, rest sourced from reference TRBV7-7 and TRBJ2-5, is GAGVSQSPRYKVTKRGQDVTLRCDPISSHATLYWYQQALGQGPEFLTYFNYEAQPDKSGLPSDRFSAERPEGSISTLTIQRTEQRDSAMYRCASSPNRVGETQYFGPGTRLLVL.

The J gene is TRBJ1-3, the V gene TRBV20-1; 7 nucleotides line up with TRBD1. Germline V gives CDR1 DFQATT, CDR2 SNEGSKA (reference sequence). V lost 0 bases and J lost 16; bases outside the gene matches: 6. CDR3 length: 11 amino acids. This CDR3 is CSARDPRGMYF. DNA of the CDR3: TGCAGTGCTAGAGACCCCAGGGGGATGTATTTT.

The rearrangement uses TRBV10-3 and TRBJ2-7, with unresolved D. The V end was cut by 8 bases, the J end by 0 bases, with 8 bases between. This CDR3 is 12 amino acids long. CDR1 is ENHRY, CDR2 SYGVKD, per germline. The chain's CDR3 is CAIGVSSYEQYF. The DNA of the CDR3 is TGTGCCATCGGTGTGAGCTCCTACGAGCAGTACTTC.

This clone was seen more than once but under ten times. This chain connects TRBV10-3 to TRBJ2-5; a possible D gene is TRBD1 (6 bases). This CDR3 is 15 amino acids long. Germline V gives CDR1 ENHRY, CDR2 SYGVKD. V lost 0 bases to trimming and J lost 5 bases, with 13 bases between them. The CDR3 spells CAISESPGAGETQYF. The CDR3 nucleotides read TGTGCCATCAGTGAGTCCCCAGGGGCCGGGGAGACCCAGTACTTC.

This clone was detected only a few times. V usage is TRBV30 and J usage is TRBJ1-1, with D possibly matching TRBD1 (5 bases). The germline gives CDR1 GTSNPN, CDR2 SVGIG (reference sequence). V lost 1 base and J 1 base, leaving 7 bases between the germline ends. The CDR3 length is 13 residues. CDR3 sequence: CAWSGGPNTEAFF. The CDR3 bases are TGTGCCTGGAGTGGGGGACCGAACACTGAAGCTTTCTTT.

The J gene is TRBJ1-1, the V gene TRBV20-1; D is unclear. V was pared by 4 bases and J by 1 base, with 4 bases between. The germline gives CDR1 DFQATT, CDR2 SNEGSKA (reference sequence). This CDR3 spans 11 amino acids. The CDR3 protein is CSAKENTEAFF. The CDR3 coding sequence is TGCAGTGCTAAAGAGAACACTGAAGCTTTCTTT.

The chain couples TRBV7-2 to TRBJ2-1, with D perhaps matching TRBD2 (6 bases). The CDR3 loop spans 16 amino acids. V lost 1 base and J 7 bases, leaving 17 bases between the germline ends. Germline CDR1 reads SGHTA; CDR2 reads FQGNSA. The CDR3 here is CASSLDRQGGVNEQFF. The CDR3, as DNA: TGTGCCAGCAGCTTAGATAGGCAGGGCGGGGTAAATGAGCAGTTCTTC.

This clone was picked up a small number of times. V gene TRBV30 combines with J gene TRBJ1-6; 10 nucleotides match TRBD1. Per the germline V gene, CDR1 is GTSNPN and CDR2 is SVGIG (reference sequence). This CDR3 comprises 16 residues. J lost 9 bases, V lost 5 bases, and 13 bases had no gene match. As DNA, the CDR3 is TGTGCCTGGGCCCCGGGACAGGGGTATTTGAGTTCACCCCTCCACTTT. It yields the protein CAWAPGQGYLSSPLHF. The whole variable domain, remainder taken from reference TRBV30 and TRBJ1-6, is SQTIHQWPATLVQPVGSPLSLECTVEGTSNPNLYWYRQAAGRGLQLLFYSVGIGQISSEVPQNLSASRPQDRQFILSSKKLLLSDSGFYLCAWAPGQGYLSSPLHFGNGTRLTVT.

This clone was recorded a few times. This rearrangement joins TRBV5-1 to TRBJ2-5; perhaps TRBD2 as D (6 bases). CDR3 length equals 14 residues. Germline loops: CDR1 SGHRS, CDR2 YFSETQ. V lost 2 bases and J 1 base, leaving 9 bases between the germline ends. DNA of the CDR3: TGCGCCAGCAGCTTCGGGGGAACCCAAGAGACCCAGTACTTC. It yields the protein CASSFGGTQETQYF.

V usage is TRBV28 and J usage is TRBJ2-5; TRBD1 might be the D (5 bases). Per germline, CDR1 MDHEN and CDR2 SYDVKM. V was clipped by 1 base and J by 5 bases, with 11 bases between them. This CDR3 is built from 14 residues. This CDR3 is CASSLSRPGETQYF. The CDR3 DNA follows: TGTGCCAGCAGTTTATCCCGCCCAGGGGAGACCCAGTACTTC.

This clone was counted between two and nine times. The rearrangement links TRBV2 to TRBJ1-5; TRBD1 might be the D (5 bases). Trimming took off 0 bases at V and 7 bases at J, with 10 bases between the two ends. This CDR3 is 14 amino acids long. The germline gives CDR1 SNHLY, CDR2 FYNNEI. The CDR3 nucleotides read TGTGCCAGCAGTGAAGCGGGGCCTAGGCAGCCCCAGCATTTT. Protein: CASSEAGPRQPQHF.

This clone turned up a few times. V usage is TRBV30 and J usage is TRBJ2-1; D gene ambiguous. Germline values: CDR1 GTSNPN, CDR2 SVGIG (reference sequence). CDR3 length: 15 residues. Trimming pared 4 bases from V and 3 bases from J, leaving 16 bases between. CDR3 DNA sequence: TGTGCCTGGAACTCTCCATCCGTTAGCTACAATGAGCAGTTCTTC. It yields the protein CAWNSPSVSYNEQFF.

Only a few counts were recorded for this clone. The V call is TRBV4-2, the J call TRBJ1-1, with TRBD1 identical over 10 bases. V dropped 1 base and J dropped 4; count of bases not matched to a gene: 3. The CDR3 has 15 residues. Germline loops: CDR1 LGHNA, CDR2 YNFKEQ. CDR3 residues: CASSQVGTGVTEAFF. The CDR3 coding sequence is TGTGCCAGCAGCCAAGTTGGGACAGGGGTCACTGAAGCTTTCTTT.

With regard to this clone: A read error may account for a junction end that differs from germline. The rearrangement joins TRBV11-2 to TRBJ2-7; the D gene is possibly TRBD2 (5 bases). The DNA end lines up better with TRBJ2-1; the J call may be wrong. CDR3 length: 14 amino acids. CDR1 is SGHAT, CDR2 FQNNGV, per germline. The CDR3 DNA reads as TGTACCAGCACCTCCGGGGAGCGGTACAATGAGCAGTTCTTC. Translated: CTSTSGERYNEQFF.

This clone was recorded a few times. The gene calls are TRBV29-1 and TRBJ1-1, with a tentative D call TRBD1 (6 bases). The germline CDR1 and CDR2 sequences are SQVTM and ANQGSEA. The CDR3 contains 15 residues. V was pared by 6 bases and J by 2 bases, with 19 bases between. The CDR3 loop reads CSVYNPTGTNTEAFF. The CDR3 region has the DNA TGCAGCGTCTATAACCCTACAGGGACCAACACTGAAGCTTTCTTT.

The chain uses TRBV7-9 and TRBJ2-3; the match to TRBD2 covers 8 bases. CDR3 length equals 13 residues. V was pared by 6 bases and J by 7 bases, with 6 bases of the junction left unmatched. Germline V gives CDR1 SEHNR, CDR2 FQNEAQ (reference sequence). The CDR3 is CASRAPGGNTQYF. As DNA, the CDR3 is TGTGCCAGCAGGGCTCCGGGAGGGAATACGCAGTATTTT.